Reported below is one T cell receptor beta chain. The data were obtained in a study of control samples from healthy donors and cancer patients. CDR1 and CDR2 from the germline V gene are SGHRS and YFSETQ. V was shortened by 0 bases and J by 4 bases, with 11 bases between the two germline ends. The CDR3 totals 15 residues. TCRdb's table, derived via immunoSEQ multiplex PCR, lists solely in-frame clones and lacks some. The sample includes about 26,000 clones, approximately 85% of them seen just once. The J gene is TRBJ2-1, the V gene TRBV5-1; D ambiguous. The sequencing input was PBMCs. The source is a woman aged 60-70 years with head and neck cancer. The CDR3 spells CASSLDGAEYNEQFF. In DNA form, the CDR3 reads TGCGCCAGCAGCTTGGATGGAGCAGAGTACAATGAGCAGTTCTTC.